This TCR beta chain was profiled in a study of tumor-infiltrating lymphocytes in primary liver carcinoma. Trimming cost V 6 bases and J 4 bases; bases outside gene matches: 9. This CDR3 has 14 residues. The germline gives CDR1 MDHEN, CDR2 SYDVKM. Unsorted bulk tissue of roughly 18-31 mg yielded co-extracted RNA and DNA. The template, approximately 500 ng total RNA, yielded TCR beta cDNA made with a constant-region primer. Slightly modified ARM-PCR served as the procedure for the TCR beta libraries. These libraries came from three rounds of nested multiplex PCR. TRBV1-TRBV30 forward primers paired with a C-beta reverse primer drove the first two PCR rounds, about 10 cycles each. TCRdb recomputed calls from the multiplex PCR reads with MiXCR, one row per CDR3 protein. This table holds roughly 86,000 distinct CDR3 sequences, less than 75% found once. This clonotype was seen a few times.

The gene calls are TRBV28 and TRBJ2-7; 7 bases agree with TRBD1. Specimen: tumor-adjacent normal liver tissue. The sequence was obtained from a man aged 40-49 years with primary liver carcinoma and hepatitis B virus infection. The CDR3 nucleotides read TGTGCCAGCAGACTAAGCGTGACAGGGTACGAGCAGTACTTC. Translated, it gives CASRLSVTGYEQYF.